This is a list of T cell receptor beta chains from one sample in a study of shared clonotypes between healthy human individuals. Only in-frame clones appear in the TCRdb table, and some are missing; sequencing was by immunoSEQ multiplex PCR. The sample records approximately 2.4 million clones, roughly 95% being singletons. Sequencing used naive CD4+ T cells sorted from blood. Receptors originate from a man younger than 35 in good health. Each CDR3 is given with its conserved first and last residue. The order of the fields is J gene, CDR3 length, D gene, V gene, clone size, CDR3 protein, CDR3 DNA. The D gene is left open where the match is weak. Rows give clone size only sometimes, using once, few, many, or a class for an expanded clone.

TRBJ1-2 14 TRBD1 TRBV7-9 NA CASSFTGTGSGYTF TGTGCCAGCAGCTTCACCGGGACAGGGAGTGGCTACACCTTC
TRBJ1-5 14 NA TRBV5-1 NA CASSLGAGNQPQHF TGCGCCAGCAGCTTGGGGGCAGGCAATCAGCCCCAGCATTTT
TRBJ1-4 14 TRBD1 TRBV7-9 NA CASSPDRVAEKLFF TGTGCCAGCAGCCCGGACAGGGTGGCTGAAAAACTGTTTTTT
TRBJ2-1 13 NA TRBV7-2 NA CASSLGPENEQFF TGTGCCAGCAGCTTAGGACCCGAAAATGAGCAGTTCTTC
TRBJ1-1 14 NA TRBV5-1 NA CASSLGWSNTEAFF TGCGCCAGCAGCTTGGGATGGTCGAACACTGAAGCTTTCTTT
TRBJ2-7 13 NA TRBV2 NA CASSEEAVYEQYF TGTGCCAGCAGTGAGGAAGCGGTCTACGAGCAGTACTTC
TRBJ2-1 14 NA TRBV5-1 NA CASSWDGAYNEQFF TGCGCCAGCAGCTGGGACGGTGCCTACAATGAGCAGTTCTTC
TRBJ2-2 14 TRBD2 TRBV7-2 NA CASRAAGVPGELFF TGTGCCAGCCGGGCGGCGGGAGTCCCCGGGGAGCTGTTTTTT
TRBJ2-2 15 NA TRBV4-2 NA CASSQEGQNTGELFF TGTGCCAGCAGCCAAGAGGGGCAAAACACCGGGGAGCTGTTTTTT
TRBJ1-2 15 NA TRBV5-8 NA CASSLWAPANYGYTF TGTGCCAGCAGCTTGTGGGCCCCAGCTAACTATGGCTACACCTTC
TRBJ1-5 13 NA TRBV2 NA CASSTGTASSQHF TGTGCCAGCAGCACCGGGACGGCCTCGTCCCAGCATTTT
TRBJ1-5 12 NA TRBV2 NA CASSGTNQPQHF TGTGCCAGCAGTGGGACTAATCAGCCCCAGCATTTT
TRBJ1-5 16 NA TRBV5-6 NA CASSGSQGYGNQPQHF TGTGCCAGCAGCGGCTCCCAGGGTTACGGCAATCAGCCCCAGCATTTT
TRBJ2-5 15 TRBD1 TRBV7-2 NA CASSLAGQGAETQYF TGTGCCAGCAGCTTAGCCGGACAGGGTGCGGAGACCCAGTACTTC
TRBJ1-5 14 NA TRBV2 NA CASAGQGVRQPQHF TGTGCCAGCGCCGGGCAGGGAGTACGGCAGCCCCAGCATTTT
TRBJ2-5 16 NA TRBV27 once CASSLFTGSTPGTQYF TGTGCCAGCAGTTTATTTACCGGATCCACCCCAGGCACCCAGTACTTC
TRBJ2-1 12 TRBD2 TRBV19 once CASRLAGGEQFF TGTGCCAGCCGCTTGGCGGGAGGCGAGCAGTTCTTC
TRBJ2-3 14 TRBD2 TRBV5-4 once CASSRGGREDTQYF TGTGCCAGCTCCCGCGGGGGGCGAGAAGATACGCAGTATTTT
TRBJ2-1 15 NA TRBV5-4 once CASSLGLESYNEQFF TGTGCCAGCAGCTTGGGCTTGGAATCCTACAATGAGCAGTTCTTC
TRBJ1-1 14 TRBD1 TRBV4-3 NA CASSGGQGSTEAFF TGCGCCAGCAGCGGAGGACAGGGGAGCACTGAAGCTTTCTTT
TRBJ2-7 15 NA TRBV5-1 NA CASSLGGSRDYEQYF TGCGCCAGCAGCTTGGGTGGTAGCAGGGACTACGAGCAGTACTTC
TRBJ1-2 12 NA TRBV19 NA CASSTDTYGYTF TGTGCCAGTAGTACGGACACCTATGGCTACACCTTC
TRBJ2-1 11 NA TRBV29-1 NA CSVGSGYEQFF TGCAGCGTCGGGAGCGGCTATGAGCAGTTCTTC
TRBJ2-7 15 TRBD1 TRBV10-3 NA CAISEGTGSSYEQYF TGTGCCATCAGTGAGGGGACAGGGAGCTCCTACGAGCAGTACTTC
TRBJ2-5 15 TRBD2 TRBV5-1 once CASSLTSGPLETQYF TGCGCCAGCAGCTTGACTAGCGGCCCCCTGGAGACCCAGTACTTC
TRBJ2-5 13 TRBD2 TRBV6-4 NA CASSQRELETQYF TGTGCCAGCAGTCAGCGGGAGCTAGAGACCCAGTACTTC
TRBJ2-3 15 TRBD2 TRBV5-1 NA CASSLAAGGTDTQYF TGCGCCAGCAGCTTGGCTGCGGGAGGCACAGATACGCAGTATTTT
TRBJ2-1 14 NA TRBV4-3 NA CASSQGPRNNEQFF TGCGCCAGCAGCCAAGGCCCTAGGAACAATGAGCAGTTCTTC
TRBJ2-7 15 TRBD2 TRBV7-8 NA CASSRTSGSSYEQYF TGTGCCAGCAGCCGGACTAGCGGAAGCTCCTACGAGCAGTACTTC
TRBJ1-6 12 NA TRBV30 NA CAWRGNSSPLHF TGTGCCTGGAGGGGGAACAGTTCACCCCTCCACTTT
TRBJ2-1 15 TRBD1 TRBV4-1 NA CASSRPGQGYNEQFF TGCGCCAGCAGCCGACCGGGACAGGGTTACAATGAGCAGTTCTTC
TRBJ1-1 18 TRBD1 TRBV30 NA CAWRPRRVQGAQNTEAFF TGTGCCTGGAGACCCCGGAGGGTACAGGGGGCGCAGAACACTGAAGCTTTCTTT
TRBJ1-4 14 TRBD1 TRBV5-1 NA CATSPGGVNEKLFF TGCGCCACTTCACCAGGGGGTGTTAATGAAAAACTGTTTTTT
TRBJ1-1 14 TRBD1 TRBV11-2 NA CASSSTTGDTEAFF TGTGCCAGCAGTTCTACGACAGGGGACACTGAAGCTTTCTTT
TRBJ1-5 16 TRBD1 TRBV19 once CASSMDGQGVYQPQHF TGTGCCAGTAGTATGGATGGACAGGGGGTATATCAGCCCCAGCATTTT
TRBJ2-2 17 NA TRBV11-2 NA CASSFPGGEGDTGELFF TGTGCCAGCAGCTTCCCCGGGGGAGAAGGGGACACCGGGGAGCTGTTTTTT
TRBJ2-7 16 TRBD2 TRBV4-1 NA CASSQERLAGPSEQYF TGCGCCAGCAGCCAAGAGCGACTAGCGGGTCCCTCCGAGCAGTACTTC
TRBJ2-1 16 TRBD2 TRBV5-1 NA CASSLLAGAPYNEQFF TGCGCCAGCAGCTTGCTAGCGGGGGCTCCCTACAATGAGCAGTTCTTC
TRBJ1-2 15 NA TRBV6-1 NA CASSEPWAGDYGYTF TGTGCCAGCAGTGAACCGTGGGCCGGGGACTATGGCTACACCTTC
TRBJ2-2 15 TRBD2 TRBV18 NA CASSPQRESTGELFF TGTGCCAGCTCACCTCAGCGGGAGTCCACCGGGGAGCTGTTTTTT
TRBJ1-2 17 NA TRBV1 NA CTSSHTNPGTVRYGYTF TGCACCAGCAGCCATACGAACCCGGGGACAGTTAGATATGGCTACACCTTC
TRBJ1-5 17 TRBD1 TRBV19 NA CASSMGMGTGGNQPQHF TGTGCCAGTAGTATGGGGATGGGGACAGGGGGCAATCAGCCCCAGCATTTT
TRBJ2-1 15 NA TRBV7-2 NA CASSLAYGGTEEQFF TGTGCCAGCAGCTTAGCGTATGGTGGAACAGAGGAGCAGTTCTTC
TRBJ2-7 13 NA TRBV5-1 NA CASADSSRVEQYF TGCGCCAGCGCCGACAGCTCGCGGGTCGAGCAGTACTTC
TRBJ2-3 15 TRBD2 TRBV11-2 NA CASSFLAGGLDTQYF TGTGCCAGCAGCTTTCTCGCGGGAGGCCTAGATACGCAGTATTTT
TRBJ2-5 16 TRBD2 TRBV27 once CASSPTSGTYQETQYF TGTGCCAGCAGTCCGACTAGCGGGACGTACCAAGAGACCCAGTACTTC
TRBJ1-1 11 NA TRBV10-1 NA CALPLNTEAFF TGCGCCCTACCATTGAACACTGAAGCTTTCTTT
TRBJ1-1 15 TRBD1 TRBV7-2 NA CASSSLDRVNTEAFF TGTGCCAGCAGCTCCCTGGACAGGGTGAACACTGAAGCTTTCTTT
TRBJ2-7 13 TRBD2 TRBV28 NA CAGPSGGIDEQYF TGTGCCGGTCCTAGCGGGGGGATTGACGAGCAGTACTTC
TRBJ2-3 15 TRBD2 TRBV4-3 NA CASSQDLAVTDTQYF TGCGCCAGCAGCCAAGATCTAGCGGTCACAGATACGCAGTATTTT
TRBJ2-7 18 NA TRBV19 NA CASSIGRIPSESSYEQYF TGTGCCAGTAGTATCGGCAGGATCCCCTCCGAAAGCTCCTACGAGCAGTACTTC
TRBJ2-1 12 NA TRBV2 NA CASRGLGAEQFF TGTGCCAGCAGGGGCCTAGGGGCGGAGCAGTTCTTC
TRBJ1-3 11 NA TRBV10-1 NA CANLAGNTIYF TGCGCCAACCTGGCAGGAAACACCATATATTTT
TRBJ2-5 17 NA TRBV7-8 once CASSLAIGRGSQETQYF TGTGCCAGCAGCTTAGCAATAGGCAGGGGTTCGCAAGAGACCCAGTACTTC
TRBJ1-2 12 NA TRBV19 NA CASSIQGLDYTF TGTGCCAGTAGTATACAGGGCTTGGACTACACCTTC
TRBJ1-1 15 NA TRBV7-9 NA CASSLAEVPASGAFF TGTGCCAGCAGCTTAGCGGAGGTTCCGGCCTCGGGAGCTTTCTTT
TRBJ2-5 14 NA TRBV30 NA CAWSGSLYQETQYF TGTGCCTGGAGTGGGTCCCTATACCAAGAGACCCAGTACTTC